Below, 31 T cell receptor beta chains from the same sample are listed, as sequenced in a study of cytomegalovirus exposure and HLA in healthy donors. Primers included in the PCR were 60 Vbeta and 13 Jbeta primers. Here immunoSEQ multiplex PCR was the method, and the copy in TCRdb shows in-frame clones only, minus some. This sample has fewer than 140,000 clones, with 65% to 85% found just once. The sequenced material came from PBMCs. The source is a male donor in good health and CMV-seropositive.

This clone has just a few counts. This chain connects TRBV30 to TRBJ1-5; tentative D call: TRBD1 (5 bases). From germline, CDR1 is GTSNPN and CDR2 SVGIG (reference sequence). V lost 4 bases, J lost 1 base, and 17 bases lay in between. CDR3 length equals 16 residues. CDR3 DNA: TGTGCCTGGAACCCGGGACTTCATCTCAGCAATCAGCCCCAGCATTTT. It yields the protein CAWNPGLHLSNQPQHF. Filled out from reference TRBV30 and TRBJ1-5, the complete variable domain reads SQTIHQWPATLVQPVGSPLSLECTVEGTSNPNLYWYRQAAGRGLQLLFYSVGIGQISSEVPQNLSASRPQDRQFILSSKKLLLSDSGFYLCAWNPGLHLSNQPQHFGDGTRLSIL.

This chain links TRBV7-2 with TRBJ2-7, with 8 nucleotides matching TRBD2. CDR1 and CDR2 (germline): SGHTA, FQGNSA. CDR3 length: 15 amino acids. J gave up 4 bases and V 5 bases, and 10 bases lay outside the gene matches. The CDR3 loop reads CASSPRTSTKYEQYF. DNA of the CDR3: TGTGCCAGCAGCCCCCGGACTAGCACCAAATACGAGCAGTACTTC.

The chain employs TRBV7-3 and TRBJ2-5; TRBD2 agrees at 9 bases. TRBJ2-7 matches the DNA end more closely, so the J call is doubtful. CDR3 length: 13 residues. Germline V CDR1 and CDR2: SGHTA, FQGTGA. The CDR3 DNA follows: TGTGCCAGCAGCTCGGCTAGCGGGAACGAGCAGTACTTC. This translates into CASSSASGNEQYF.

The chain joins TRBV5-1 to TRBJ2-7; tentatively, D is TRBD1 (6 bases). The germline V gene has CDR1 SGHRS and CDR2 YFSETQ. Trimming cost V 0 bases and J 11 bases, with 12 bases left between them. The CDR3 sequence is 12 residues long. CDR3 DNA sequence: TGCGCCAGCAGCTTGGGCCAGGGGTACGAGTACTTC. Protein product: CASSLGQGYEYF.

The V and J genes are TRBV7-2 and TRBJ2-2; possibly TRBD2 for D (5 bases). Germline CDR1 and CDR2: SGHTA and FQGNSA. The CDR3 totals 16 residues. Trimming left V 2 bases short and J 0 bases short, with 10 bases between. The DNA of the CDR3 is TGTGCCAGCAGCTTATTTCAGCGGTCGAACACCGGGGAGCTGTTTTTT. It specifies CASSLFQRSNTGELFF.

The chain is built from TRBV7-2 and TRBJ2-3; 7 bases are shared with TRBD2. V lost 4 bases, J lost 2 bases, and 6 bases stayed unmatched. Germline CDR1 SGHTA, CDR2 FQGNSA. The CDR3 is made up of 15 amino acids. The CDR3 sequence: CASSSHWDYTDTQYF. The DNA for the CDR3 is TGTGCCAGCAGCTCCCACTGGGACTACACAGATACGCAGTATTTT.

J is TRBJ2-7 and V is TRBV28; 8 bases match TRBD2. In germline, CDR1 is MDHEN, CDR2 SYDVKM. J was trimmed by 4 bases and V by 10 bases; bases with no gene match: 3. This CDR3 spans 11 amino acids. CDR3 in amino acids: CAIGGGYEQYF. CDR3 sequence (DNA): TGTGCCATCGGGGGGGGGTACGAGCAGTACTTC.

The genes are TRBV6-5 and TRBJ2-3; no firm D call. The CDR3 has 15 amino acids. CDR1 is MNHEY and CDR2 is SVGAGI in the germline V gene. V shed 0 bases and J shed 6 bases, with 13 bases lying between them. The CDR3 DNA follows: TGTGCCAGCAGTTACTCGTTCCTAGGCATGGATACGCAGTATTTT. Translating gives CASSYSFLGMDTQYF.

This clone appeared a few times. The gene calls are TRBV13 and TRBJ2-1; 8 positions match TRBD2. The CDR3 covers 16 residues. Germline trimming cut 5 bases from V and 0 bases from J; bases unmatched to any gene: 6. The V gene's germline CDR1 is PRHDT and CDR2 FYEKMQ (reference sequence). The CDR3 nucleotides are TGTGCCAGCAGCGGACCCGGGACTAGCTCCTACAATGAGCAGTTCTTC. Translated: CASSGPGTSSYNEQFF.

The chain links TRBV5-1 to TRBJ2-1; 8 bases match TRBD2. Germline V lookup: CDR1 SGHRS, CDR2 YFSETQ. CDR3 size: 15 residues. V lost 1 base and J lost 8; bases outside the gene matches: 8. The CDR3 here is CASSLLTGGRHEQFF. The CDR3 bases are TGCGCCAGCAGCTTGCTGACGGGGGGGCGACATGAGCAGTTCTTC.

This chain connects TRBV19 to TRBJ1-1; TRBD1 is a possible D gene (5 bases). This CDR3 has 14 amino acids. CDR1 LNHDA and CDR2 SQIVND come from the germline V gene (reference sequence). V lost 5 bases to trimming and J lost 5 bases, with 15 bases between them. The CDR3, as DNA: TGTGCCAGTAGTCTATCGGGGGGATGGACTGAAGCTTTCTTT. Protein: CASSLSGGWTEAFF.

The rearrangement joins TRBV5-6 to TRBJ2-3; tentative D call: TRBD1 (6 bases). There are 16 residues in the CDR3. The V gene lost 1 base and the J gene lost 1 base, with 13 bases spanning the gap. The germline gives CDR1 SGHDT, CDR2 YYEEEE. CDR3 coding DNA: TGTGCCAGCAGCTTGCCCTGGGACACGGGCACAGATACGCAGTATTTT. Its protein product is CASSLPWDTGTDTQYF.

The chain has TRBV27 and TRBJ2-7; weak D call: TRBD2 (6 bases). Trimming removed 4 bases from V and 1 base from J, with 11 bases in between. This CDR3 has 14 residues. Germline V CDR1 and CDR2: MNHEY, SMNVEV (reference sequence). The CDR3 protein is CASSSGTDSYEQYF. Written as DNA, the CDR3 is TGTGCCAGCAGTTCCGGGACTGATTCCTACGAGCAGTACTTC.

V is TRBV6-5 and J is TRBJ2-3; D may be TRBD1 (6 bases). V lost 6 bases and J 8 bases, leaving 9 bases between the germline ends. The CDR3 spans 11 residues. Per germline, CDR1 MNHEY and CDR2 SVGAGI. The CDR3 DNA follows: TGTGCCAGCAGCGGCAGGGGTACGCAGTATTTT. Its translation is CASSGRGTQYF.

For the CDR3, the DNA is TGTGCCAGCAGACCACCGGGACAGGGGAGCGAGCAGTACTTC. Translating gives CASRPPGQGSEQYF. This chain joins TRBV28 and TRBJ2-7, with 10 bases aligning to TRBD1. Germline-derived CDR1 and CDR2 are MDHEN and SYDVKM. The CDR3 length is 14 residues. After removal of 6 bases from V and 6 bases from J, the junction contained 8 bases not matched to a gene.

This chain connects TRBV28 to TRBJ1-5; D may be TRBD1 (5 bases). Trimming removed 3 bases from V and 1 base from J, with 10 bases in between. Germline values: CDR1 MDHEN, CDR2 SYDVKM. This CDR3 spans 15 amino acids. The CDR3 region has the DNA TGTGCCAGCAGTTTTACCGGACACAGCAATCAGCCCCAGCATTTT. Its translation is CASSFTGHSNQPQHF.

In its sample, this clone was seen a few times. The gene calls are TRBV29-1 and TRBJ2-2; 8 positions agree with TRBD1. The CDR3 runs 16 residues. V shed 0 bases, J shed 5 bases, and the junction held 8 bases outside the gene matches. CDR1 SQVTM and CDR2 ANQGSEA come from the germline V gene. Here the CDR3 DNA reads TGCAGCGTTGAAGATGGGGGGACAGGAAAGACCGGGGAGCTGTTTTTT. It is translated as CSVEDGGTGKTGELFF.

The chain couples TRBV28 to TRBJ2-7, with D unresolved. This CDR3 contains 15 residues. V lost 3 bases and J 2 bases, leaving 14 bases between the germline ends. Germline CDR1 MDHEN, CDR2 SYDVKM. The CDR3 reads CASSFLPEHPYEQYF. CDR3 DNA sequence: TGTGCCAGCAGTTTCCTCCCCGAACACCCCTACGAGCAGTACTTC.

The genes are TRBV4-3 and TRBJ1-2; 7 nucleotides align to TRBD1. Germline assignment: CDR1 LGHNA and CDR2 YSLEER. The CDR3 runs 17 residues. Unmatched junction bases numbered 10, after V lost 1 base and J lost 2 bases. This chain's CDR3 is CASSQGFPQQGNYGYTF. The CDR3 nucleotides read TGCGCCAGCAGCCAAGGGTTTCCTCAACAGGGGAACTATGGCTACACCTTC.

As DNA, the CDR3 is TGTGCCAGCAGTTTATCCCTGGCCAAGCGGGAAAAGGTAAATGAGCAGTTCTTC. Translated, it gives CASSLSLAKREKVNEQFF. This chain links TRBV27 with TRBJ2-1; TRBD2 aligns across 7 bases. This CDR3 spans 18 amino acids. The germline V gene has CDR1 MNHEY and CDR2 SMNVEV (reference sequence). Trimming at V came to 0 bases and at J to 7 bases, leaving 15 bases not matched to a gene.

This chain uses TRBV28 with TRBJ2-7, with D maybe TRBD1 (6 bases). The CDR3 extends over 14 amino acids. The ends were cut back, 3 bases at V and 4 bases at J, with 13 bases in the middle. In germline, CDR1 is MDHEN, CDR2 SYDVKM. The CDR3 DNA follows: TGTGCCAGCAGTTTCCAAACAGGGATATACGAGCAGTACTTC. Translating gives CASSFQTGIYEQYF.

V is TRBV28 and J is TRBJ1-1, with 7 bases matching TRBD1. The CDR3 runs 14 residues. V shed 7 bases and J 1 base; nucleotides not matched to a gene: 6. Germline V lookup: CDR1 MDHEN, CDR2 SYDVKM. The CDR3 region is CASTSTGTNTEAFF. As DNA, the CDR3 is TGTGCCAGCACCTCGACAGGGACGAACACTGAAGCTTTCTTT.

This chain joins TRBV7-3 and TRBJ2-1, with D possibly matching TRBD2 (5 bases). V gave up 2 bases and J gave up 5 bases, with 13 bases separating them. CDR1 is SGHTA and CDR2 is FQGTGA in the germline V gene. CDR3 length equals 15 residues. The DNA of the CDR3 is TGTGCCAGCAGCTTAGGGCCGGGGAATAACAATGAGCAGTTCTTC. Its protein is CASSLGPGNNNEQFF. The whole variable domain, filled in from reference TRBV7-3 and TRBJ2-1, reads GAGVSQTPSNKVTEKGKYVELRCDPISGHTALYWYRQSLGQGPEFLIYFQGTGAADDSGLPNDRFFAVRPEGSVSTLKIQRTERGDSAVYLCASSLGPGNNNEQFFGPGTRLTVL.

V gene TRBV7-2 combines with J gene TRBJ1-5; D remains unclear. The CDR3 has 12 residues. With 4 bases removed from V and 6 bases from J, the gap between germline ends came to 7 bases. From germline, CDR1 is SGHTA and CDR2 FQGNSA. Written as DNA, the CDR3 is TGTGCCAGCAGCTCCTATGGTCAGCCCCAGCATTTT. This gives the protein CASSSYGQPQHF.

This clone appeared a few times. This CDR3 is CATTTGTGLNYEQYF. The CDR3 nucleotides are TGTGCAACAACTACGGGGACAGGGCTCAACTACGAGCAGTACTTC. The J gene is TRBJ2-7, the V gene TRBV19, with 9 bases lining up with TRBD1. Germline CDR1 reads LNHDA; CDR2 reads SQIVND (reference sequence). This CDR3 region has 15 residues.

J is TRBJ2-1 and V is TRBV5-4; the match to TRBD2 covers 7 bases. Germline CDR1 reads SGHNT; CDR2 reads YYREEE (reference sequence). J was trimmed by 10 bases and V by 4 bases; bases with no gene match: 8. CDR3 length equals 13 residues. CDR3 residues: CASSDRDYPEQFF. The CDR3 DNA is TGTGCCAGCAGCGACCGGGACTACCCCGAGCAGTTCTTC. The full variable domain, in which reference TRBV5-4 and TRBJ2-1 provide the parts outside the CDR3, is ETGVTQSPTHLIKTRGQQVTLRCSSQSGHNTVSWYQQALGQGPQFIFQYYREEENGRGNFPPRFSGLQFPNYSSELNVNALELDDSALYLCASSDRDYPEQFFGPGTRLTVL.

As regards this clone: The sample contains more than one DNA sequence encoding this CDR3. This chain links TRBV7-3 with TRBJ2-3; possible D gene TRBD2, 5 bases. V was clipped by 5 bases and J by 2 bases, with 11 bases between them. CDR1 and CDR2 from the germline V gene are SGHTA and FQGTGA. The CDR3 is 14 residues long. CDR3 amino acids: CASSLGLSTDTQYF. Here the CDR3 DNA reads TGTGCCAGCAGCCTCGGACTCTCCACAGATACGCAGTATTTT.

The chain couples TRBV5-1 to TRBJ2-1, with 8 nucleotides matching TRBD1. Germline CDR1 is SGHRS and CDR2 is YFSETQ. This CDR3 is 14 amino acids long. The trim removed 0 bases at V and 5 bases at J, leaving 1 base unmatched. The CDR3 coding sequence is TGCGCCAGCAGCTTGGGGACAGGGAACAATGAGCAGTTCTTC. It yields the protein CASSLGTGNNEQFF.

The V gene is TRBV25-1, the J gene TRBJ2-7; 15 bases are shared with TRBD2. Germline-derived CDR1 and CDR2 are MGHDK and SYGVNS. The CDR3 runs to 18 residues. V lost 0 bases to trimming and J lost 3 bases; unmatched junction nucleotides: 6. In nucleotides, the CDR3 is TGTGCCAGCAGTGAATATTGGACTAGCGGGAGGGGCGGCTACGAGCAGTACTTC. It encodes CASSEYWTSGRGGYEQYF.

The CDR3 is CASKTGLSGNTIYF. The CDR3 nucleotides read TGCGCCAGCAAGACAGGGCTCTCTGGAAACACCATATATTTT. The V gene is TRBV5-1, the J gene TRBJ1-3, with 7 bases that match TRBD1. V lost 6 bases, J lost 0 bases, and 3 bases stayed unmatched. Per germline, CDR1 SGHRS and CDR2 YFSETQ. The CDR3 loop spans 14 amino acids.

The chain employs TRBV5-6 and TRBJ2-3, with TRBD1 matching over 7 bases. V lost 1 base, J lost 3 bases, and 11 bases stayed unmatched. Germline V gene sequence: CDR1 SGHDT, CDR2 YYEEEE. The CDR3 is 17 amino acids. CDR3 protein: CASSLFLTGSTTDTQYF. CDR3 DNA sequence: TGTGCCAGCAGCTTGTTTCTGACAGGGAGTACAACAGATACGCAGTATTTT.